Shown below are 5 T cell receptor beta chains from a single sample sequenced in a study of regulatory T cells in long-lasting Graves disease. Building of the TCR beta libraries involved iRepertoire HTBI primers and Arm-PCR of CDR3 regions. TCRdb called the multiplex PCR reads again in MiXCR, with one record for every CDR3 protein. The sample lists about 620,000 distinct CDR3 sequences; 15% to 20% were seen once. Time point meaning: newly diagnosed GD, antithyroid drugs for less than 3 months. The authors made the TCR library using RNA they extracted from PBMCs. The sample was also reused in another study, on T cells in Graves' hyperthyroidism and ophthalmopathy.

This material consisted of peripheral blood mononuclear cells (PBMCs), taken at new diagnosis, from a patient treated with antithyroid drugs. All receptors come from a woman between 25 and 40 years old with Graves disease.

Ten or more counts support this clonotype. This sequence joins TRBV12-3 or TRBV12-4 and TRBJ1-2; D not resolved. The germline V and J ends were trimmed by 1 base and 2 bases, with 5 bases remaining between them. This CDR3 region has 13 residues. In DNA form, the CDR3 reads TGTGCCAGCAGTTTAGACAGAAACTATGGCTACACCTTC. Amino acid sequence: CASSLDRNYGYTF.

As regards this clonotype: A far bigger clonotype differs at one base, so this is likely a read error. The gene calls are TRBV10-3 and TRBJ2-5; TRBD1 agrees at 11 bases. CDR1 is ENHRY and CDR2 is SYGVKD in the germline V gene. The V gene end was trimmed by 6 bases and the J gene end by 5 bases; junction bases not matched to a gene: 11. This CDR3 has 16 residues. The CDR3 DNA follows: TGTGCCATCAGCGGTCCGGGACAGGGGGACTTGGAGACCCAGTACTTC. Protein: CAISGPGQGDLETQYF.

This clonotype appeared many times. The chain employs TRBV7-6 and TRBJ1-1; unclear D gene. CDR1 and CDR2 (germline): SGHVS, FNYEAQ. The CDR3 contains 14 residues. V gave up 4 bases and J gave up 1 base, with 10 bases separating them. The CDR3 DNA reads as TGTGCCAGCAGCTCTCACACGGGGAACACTGAAGCTTTCTTT. Amino acids: CASSSHTGNTEAFF.

The chain carries TRBV2 and TRBJ2-7; 9 nucleotides line up with TRBD1. The CDR3 covers 12 residues. J gave up 7 bases and V 6 bases, and 4 bases lay outside the gene matches. Germline values: CDR1 SNHLY, CDR2 FYNNEI. This CDR3 reads CASRRTGDEQYF. For the CDR3, the DNA is TGTGCCAGCAGACGGACAGGGGATGAGCAGTACTTC. Drawing the rest from reference TRBV2 and TRBJ2-7, the complete variable domain is EPEVTQTPSHQVTQMGQEVILRCVPISNHLYFYWYRQILGQKVEFLVSFYNNEISEKSEIFDDQFSVERPDGSNFTLKIRSTKLEDSAMYFCASRRTGDEQYFGPGTRLTVT.

A few counts support this clonotype. This rearrangement joins TRBV28 to TRBJ1-2; a weak D match, TRBD1 (6 bases). This CDR3 is built from 15 residues. Germline loops: CDR1 MDHEN, CDR2 SYDVKM. V lost 1 base and J lost 6, with 15 bases in between. This chain's CDR3 is CASSLLDSSFDGYTF. The CDR3 nucleotides read TGTGCCAGCAGTTTATTGGACAGTTCGTTCGATGGCTACACCTTC.